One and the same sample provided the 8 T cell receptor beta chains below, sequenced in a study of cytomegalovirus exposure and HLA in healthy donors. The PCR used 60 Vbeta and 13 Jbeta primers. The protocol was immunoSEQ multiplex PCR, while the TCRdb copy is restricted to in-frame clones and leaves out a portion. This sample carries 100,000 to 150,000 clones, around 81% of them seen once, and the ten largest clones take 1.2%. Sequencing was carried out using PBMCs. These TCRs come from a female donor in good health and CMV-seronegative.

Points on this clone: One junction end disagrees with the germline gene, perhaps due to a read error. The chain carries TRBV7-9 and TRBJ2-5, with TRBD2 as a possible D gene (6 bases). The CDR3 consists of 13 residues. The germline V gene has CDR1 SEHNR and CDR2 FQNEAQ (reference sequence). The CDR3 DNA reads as TGTTCCAGCAGCTTTACTAGCTTGGAGACCCAGTACTTC. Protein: CSSSFTSLETQYF.

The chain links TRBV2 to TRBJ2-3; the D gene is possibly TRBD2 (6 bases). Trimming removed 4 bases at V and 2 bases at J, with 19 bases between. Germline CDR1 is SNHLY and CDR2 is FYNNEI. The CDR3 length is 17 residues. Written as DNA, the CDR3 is TGTGCCAGCAGTGCCCTCGCGCGGGACTCCGCCACAGATACGCAGTATTTT. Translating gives CASSALARDSATDTQYF.

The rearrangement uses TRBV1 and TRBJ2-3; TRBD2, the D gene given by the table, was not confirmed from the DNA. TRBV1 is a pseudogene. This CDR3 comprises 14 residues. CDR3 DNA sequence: TGCACCAGCAGCCACGCCCGGGGGACAGATACGCAGTATTTT. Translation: CTSSHARGTDTQYF.

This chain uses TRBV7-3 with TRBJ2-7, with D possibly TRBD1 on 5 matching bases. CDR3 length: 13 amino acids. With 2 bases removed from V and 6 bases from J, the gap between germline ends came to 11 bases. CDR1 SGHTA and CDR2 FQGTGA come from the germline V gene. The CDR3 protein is CASSLVRAGEQYF. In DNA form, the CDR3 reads TGTGCCAGCAGCTTAGTCAGGGCCGGCGAGCAGTACTTC.

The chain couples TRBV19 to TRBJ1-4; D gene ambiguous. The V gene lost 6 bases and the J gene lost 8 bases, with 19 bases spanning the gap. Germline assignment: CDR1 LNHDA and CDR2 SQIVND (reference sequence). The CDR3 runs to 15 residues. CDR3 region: CASRLFAHRREKLFF. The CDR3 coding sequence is TGTGCCAGTAGGCTCTTTGCCCATCGTCGGGAAAAACTGTTTTTT.

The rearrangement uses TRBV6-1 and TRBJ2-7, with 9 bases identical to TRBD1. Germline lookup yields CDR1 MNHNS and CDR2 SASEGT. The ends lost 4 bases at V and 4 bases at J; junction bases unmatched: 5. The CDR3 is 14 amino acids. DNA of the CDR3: TGTGCCAGCAGTGGGGACAGGGTTCTTTACGAGCAGTACTTC. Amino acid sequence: CASSGDRVLYEQYF.

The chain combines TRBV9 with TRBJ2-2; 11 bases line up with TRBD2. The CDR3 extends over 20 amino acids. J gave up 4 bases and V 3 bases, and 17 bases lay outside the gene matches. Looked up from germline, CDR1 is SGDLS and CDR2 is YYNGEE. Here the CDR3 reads CASSANKHSSGLAATGELFF. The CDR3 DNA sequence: TGTGCCAGCAGCGCAAATAAGCATTCGTCGGGACTAGCGGCCACCGGGGAGCTGTTTTTT.

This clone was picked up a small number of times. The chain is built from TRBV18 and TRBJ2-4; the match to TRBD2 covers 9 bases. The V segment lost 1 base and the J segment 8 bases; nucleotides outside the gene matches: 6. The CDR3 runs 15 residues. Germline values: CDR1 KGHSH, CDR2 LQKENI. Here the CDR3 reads CASSPLAGVSDIQYF. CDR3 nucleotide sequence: TGTGCCAGCTCACCACTAGCGGGAGTTTCGGACATTCAGTACTTC.